A selection of T cell receptor beta chains follows, all from one sample in a study of shared clonotypes between healthy human individuals. TCRdb's table, derived via immunoSEQ multiplex PCR, lists solely in-frame clones and lacks some. This table has 2 million to 2.5 million clones, 93% appearing once. Sequencing was performed on naive CD4+ T cells from PBMCs. The receptors originated from a man younger than 35 in good health. Some clones in this sample may be carry-over from other donors' samples. The CDR3 runs from the conserved cysteine through the conserved F or W. Each record gives: V gene, J gene, CDR3 protein.

>TRBV27|TRBJ2-5
CASSSYGLARRETQYF
>TRBV6-5|TRBJ1-5
CASSYSRNQPQHF
>TRBV4-2|TRBJ1-6
CASSQDRTEGSPLHF
>TRBV6-1|TRBJ1-1
CASARGRVNTEAFF
>TRBV2|TRBJ1-6
CASSAPNNSPLHF
>TRBV18|TRBJ2-3
CASSPMLQGASTDTQYF
>TRBV28|TRBJ1-1
CASSLSQGITEAFF
>TRBV7-8|TRBJ2-5
CASSFHKETQYF
>TRBV9|TRBJ1-2
CASRPPGQGTYGYTF
>TRBV6-6|TRBJ1-2
CASSYDGNYGYTF